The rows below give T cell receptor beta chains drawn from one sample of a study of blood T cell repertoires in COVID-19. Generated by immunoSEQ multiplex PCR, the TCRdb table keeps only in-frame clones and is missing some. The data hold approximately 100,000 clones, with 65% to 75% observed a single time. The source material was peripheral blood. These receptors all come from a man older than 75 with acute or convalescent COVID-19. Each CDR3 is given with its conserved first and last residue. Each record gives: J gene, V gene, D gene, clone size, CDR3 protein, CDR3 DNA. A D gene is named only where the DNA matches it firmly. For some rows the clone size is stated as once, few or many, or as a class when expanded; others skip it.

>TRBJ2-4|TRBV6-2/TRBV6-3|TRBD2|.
CASSWSLAGQAKNIQYF
TGTGCCAGCAGTTGGAGTTTAGCGGGACAAGCCAAAAACATTCAGTACTTC
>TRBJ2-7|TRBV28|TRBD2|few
CASIPGVAGSYEQYF
TGTGCCAGCATTCCCGGGGTAGCGGGGTCCTACGAGCAGTACTTC
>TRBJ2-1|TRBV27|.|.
CASSSSAGTNNEQFF
TGTGCCAGCAGTTCTAGCGCGGGGACGAACAATGAGCAGTTCTTC
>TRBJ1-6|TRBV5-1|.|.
CASSFLGPGSPLHF
TGCGCCAGCAGCTTCCTCGGACCGGGATCACCCCTCCACTTT
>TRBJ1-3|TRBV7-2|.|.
CASSLDQGNSGNTIYF
TGTGCCAGCAGCTTAGACCAGGGCAACTCTGGAAACACCATATATTTT
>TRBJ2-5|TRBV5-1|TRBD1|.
CASSLVGTGGAETQYF
TGCGCCAGCAGCTTGGTCGGGACAGGGGGCGCTGAGACCCAGTACTTC
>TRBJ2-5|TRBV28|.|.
CASSDGGAGETQYF
TGTGCCAGCAGTGATGGGGGCGCGGGAGAGACCCAGTACTTC
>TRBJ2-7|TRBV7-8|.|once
CASSLEGSASYEQYF
TGTGCCAGCAGCTTAGAGGGTAGCGCCAGCTACGAGCAGTACTTC
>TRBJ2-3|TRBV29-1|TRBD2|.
CSVPSSGRAGDTQYF
TGCAGCGTCCCCTCTAGCGGGAGGGCCGGGGATACGCAGTATTTT
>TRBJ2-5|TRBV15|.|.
CATRGRETQYF
TGTGCCACCAGGGGGCGAGAGACCCAGTACTTC
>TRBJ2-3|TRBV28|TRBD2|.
CASSPHPGVERESQDTDTQYF
TGTGCCAGCAGTCCCCACCCGGGCGTTGAGCGGGAGTCTCAGGACACAGATACGCAGTATTTT
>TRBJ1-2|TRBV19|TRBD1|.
CASKGGDGYTF
TGTGCCAGTAAAGGGGGCGATGGCTACACCTTC
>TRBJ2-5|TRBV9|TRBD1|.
CASSVEQGIWETQYF
TGTGCCAGCAGCGTAGAACAGGGGATTTGGGAGACCCAGTACTTC
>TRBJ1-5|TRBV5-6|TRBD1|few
CASSLGQVPNQPQHF
TGTGCCAGCAGCTTAGGACAGGTCCCCAATCAGCCCCAGCATTTT
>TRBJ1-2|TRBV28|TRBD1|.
CASSKGTAYGYTF
TGTGCCAGCAGCAAAGGGACAGCATATGGCTACACCTTC
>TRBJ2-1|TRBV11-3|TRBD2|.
CASSREREGYNNEQFF
TGTGCCAGCAGTAGAGAGCGGGAGGGCTATAACAATGAGCAGTTCTTC
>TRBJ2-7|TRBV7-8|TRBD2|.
CASSLGTSSREQYF
TGTGCCAGCAGCCTCGGGACTAGCAGTAGGGAGCAGTACTTC
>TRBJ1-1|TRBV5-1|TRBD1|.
CASKQGWNTEAFF
TGCGCCAGTAAACAGGGGTGGAACACTGAAGCTTTCTTT
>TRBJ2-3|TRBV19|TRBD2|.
CASSWAFLAGMTDTQYF
TGTGCCAGTAGTTGGGCGTTCCTAGCGGGAATGACAGATACGCAGTATTTT
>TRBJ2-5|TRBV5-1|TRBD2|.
CASSFSGAQETQYF
TGCGCCAGCAGCTTCAGCGGGGCCCAAGAGACCCAGTACTTC
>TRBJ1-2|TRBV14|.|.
CASSPSRGSGGYTF
TGTGCCAGCAGCCCGTCTAGGGGAAGTGGTGGCTACACCTTC
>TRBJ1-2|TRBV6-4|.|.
CASSDSSGGYTF
TGTGCCAGCAGTGACTCGTCCGGGGGCTACACCTTC
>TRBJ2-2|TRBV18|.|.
CASSPGAGTGELFF
TGTGCCAGCTCACCAGGGGCCGGAACCGGGGAGCTGTTTTTT
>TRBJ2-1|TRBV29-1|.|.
CSVANNEQFF
TGCAGCGTTGCCAACAATGAGCAGTTCTTC
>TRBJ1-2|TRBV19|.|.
CASSIDPAGPGGYTF
TGTGCCAGTAGTATAGATCCGGCAGGCCCAGGCGGCTACACCTTC
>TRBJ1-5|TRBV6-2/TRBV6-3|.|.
CASSRRAEGDQPQHF
TGTGCCAGCAGCCGGAGGGCCGAGGGCGATCAGCCCCAGCATTTT
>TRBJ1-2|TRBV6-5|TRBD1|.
CASSYDRGGGGYTF
TGTGCCAGCAGTTATGACAGGGGCGGAGGGGGCTACACCTTC
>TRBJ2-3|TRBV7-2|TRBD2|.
CASSQKGTSGRAGDTQYF
TGTGCCAGCAGCCAGAAGGGGACTAGCGGGAGGGCTGGAGATACGCAGTATTTT
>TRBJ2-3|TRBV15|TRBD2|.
CATSRSGLAGWDDTQYF
TGTGCCACCAGCAGATCCGGACTAGCGGGATGGGATGATACGCAGTATTTT
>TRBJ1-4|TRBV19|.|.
CASSMPGGPTNEKLFF
TGTGCCAGTAGTATGCCGGGAGGGCCTACTAATGAAAAACTGTTTTTT
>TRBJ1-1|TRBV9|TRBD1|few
CASSPTGGPEAFF
TGTGCCAGCAGCCCAACAGGGGGACCTGAAGCTTTCTTT
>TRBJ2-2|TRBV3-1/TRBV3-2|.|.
CASSQGRTGELFF
TGTGCCAGCAGCCAAGGTCGGACCGGGGAGCTGTTTTTT
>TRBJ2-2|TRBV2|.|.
CASLRGGNTGELFF
TGTGCCAGCCTGAGAGGGGGGAACACCGGGGAGCTGTTTTTT
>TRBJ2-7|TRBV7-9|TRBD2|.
CASSSSGGEQYF
TGTGCCAGCAGCTCTAGCGGCGGCGAGCAGTACTTC
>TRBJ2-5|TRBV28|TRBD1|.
CASARDRAPETQYF
TGTGCCAGTGCTCGGGACAGGGCCCCAGAGACCCAGTACTTC
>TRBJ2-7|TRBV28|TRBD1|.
CASTTTPGQGFF
TGTGCCAGCACTACAACACCGGGACAGGGGTTCTTC
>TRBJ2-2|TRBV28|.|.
CASSLVRSGELFF
TGTGCCAGCAGTTTAGTGCGGAGCGGGGAGCTGTTTTTT
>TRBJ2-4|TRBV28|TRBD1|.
CASSLRGTGQNIQYF
TGTGCCAGCAGTTTACGCGGGACAGGGCAAAACATTCAGTACTTC
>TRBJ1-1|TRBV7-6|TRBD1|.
CASSSTGGQTEAFF
TGTGCCAGCAGCTCAACAGGGGGCCAGACTGAAGCTTTCTTT
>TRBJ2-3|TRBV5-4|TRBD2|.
CASSLVAGDTQYF
TGTGCCAGCAGCTTGGTAGCGGGGGATACGCAGTATTTT
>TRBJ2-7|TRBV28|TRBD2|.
CASSSGTYEQYF
TGTGCCAGCAGTAGCGGGACCTACGAGCAGTACTTC
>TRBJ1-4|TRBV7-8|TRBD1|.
CASSPDSGTDNEKLFF
TGTGCCAGCAGCCCGGATTCCGGGACAGACAATGAAAAACTGTTTTTT
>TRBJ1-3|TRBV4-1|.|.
CASGLDSDSGNTIYF
TGCGCCAGCGGGCTTGATTCTGACTCTGGAAACACCATATATTTT
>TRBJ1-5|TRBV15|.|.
CATSREWADNQPQHF
TGTGCCACCAGCAGAGAGTGGGCAGATAATCAGCCCCAGCATTTT
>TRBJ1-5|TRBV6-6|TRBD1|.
CASSGQGGRNQPQHF
TGTGCCAGCAGTGGACAGGGGGGCAGGAATCAGCCCCAGCATTTT
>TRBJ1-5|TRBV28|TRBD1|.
CASSTGQGGNQPQHF
TGTGCCAGCAGTACAGGACAGGGGGGCAATCAGCCCCAGCATTTT
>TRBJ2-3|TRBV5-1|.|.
CASSLQGRDTQYF
TGCGCCAGCAGCTTACAGGGTCGGGATACGCAGTATTTT
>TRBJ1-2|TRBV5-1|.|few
CASSFRSTSYGYTF
TGCGCCAGCAGCTTCCGGAGCACTTCCTATGGCTACACCTTC
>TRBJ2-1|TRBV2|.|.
CASSEAGRRNEQFF
TGTGCCAGCAGTGAAGCTGGGAGGCGGAATGAGCAGTTCTTC
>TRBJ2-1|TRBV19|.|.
CASSIVTGSYNEQFF
TGTGCCAGTAGTATAGTCACAGGCTCCTACAATGAGCAGTTCTTC
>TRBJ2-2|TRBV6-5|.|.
CASNQGSTGELFF
TGTGCCAGCAACCAGGGTTCCACCGGGGAGCTGTTTTTT
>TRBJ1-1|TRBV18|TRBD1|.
CASSPRDRDWSEAFF
TGTGCCAGCTCACCACGGGACAGGGATTGGTCCGAAGCTTTCTTT
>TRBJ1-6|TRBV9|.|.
CASSPGQNSPLHF
TGTGCCAGCAGCCCGGGACAAAATTCACCCCTCCACTTT
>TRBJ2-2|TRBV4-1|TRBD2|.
CASSQTGSGRSNTGELFF
TGCGCCAGCAGCCAGACCGGTAGCGGGAGGTCGAACACCGGGGAGCTGTTTTTT
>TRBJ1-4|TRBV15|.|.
CATSVRGEKLFF
TGTGCCACCAGCGTTAGGGGTGAAAAACTGTTTTTT